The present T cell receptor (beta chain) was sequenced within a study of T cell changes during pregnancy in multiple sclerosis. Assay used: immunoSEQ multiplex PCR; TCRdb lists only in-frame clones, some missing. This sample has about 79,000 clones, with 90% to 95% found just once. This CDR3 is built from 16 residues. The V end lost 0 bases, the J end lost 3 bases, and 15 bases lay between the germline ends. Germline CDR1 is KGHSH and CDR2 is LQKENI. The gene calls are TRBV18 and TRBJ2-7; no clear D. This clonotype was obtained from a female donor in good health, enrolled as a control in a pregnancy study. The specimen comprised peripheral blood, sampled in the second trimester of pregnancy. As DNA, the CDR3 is TGTGCCAGCTCACCACCGATTTTGTACGAGATCTACGAGCAGTACTTC. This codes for CASSPPILYEIYEQYF.